This T cell receptor (beta chain) was sequenced during a study of blood T cells in healthy people across ages. Overall study findings and caveats: Investigators treated diversity estimates from one million T cells as underestimates.

Notes on this clonotype: Its antigen is undetermined.

Alongside a J-beta primer mix, a sample-barcoded 5' primer served in a second PCR lasting roughly 6 to 11 cycles. In TCRdb, the 5' RACE reads were re-called with MiXCR into one record per CDR3 protein. The profile shows about 1,400,000 distinct CDR3 sequences, approximately 63% of them singletons. CDR1 and CDR2 (germline): SGHTA, FQGNSA. Trimming pared 5 bases from V and 9 bases from J, leaving 14 bases between. The CDR3 has 14 amino acids. Sequencing used blood. This sequence joins TRBV7-2 and TRBJ1-6; D is perhaps TRBD1 (5 bases). This TCR was sampled from a man between 18 and 29 years old in good health. DNA of the CDR3: TGTGCCAGCAGCCCGCGGGGGGATGGTTCACCCCTCCACTTT. Its protein is CASSPRGDGSPLHF.